This T cell receptor (beta chain) was sequenced for a study of blood T cell repertoires in COVID-19. Study information: The origin of the acute and convalescent COVID-19 samples was the United States, Italy and Spain. PBMCs, B-cell-depleted T cells, or T cells provided the cDNA or gDNA that made up the material.

Per the original methods: It was from reference gene primer amplification that nucleated cell counts were estimated. Profiled with immunoSEQ multiplex PCR; TCRdb holds only in-frame clones, not every one. V and J calls and clone size are given by that table; D and trimming were obtained from the DNA. Of fewer than 200,000 clones listed, around 90% are singletons. The CDR3 totals 13 residues. Germline V gives CDR1 LNHNV, CDR2 YYDKDF (reference sequence). Trimming took 1 base from V and 10 from J; bases not matched to a gene: 3. This chain links TRBV15 with TRBJ1-2; 10 bases are a match to TRBD1. The sample consisted of peripheral blood. The receptor was derived from a middle-aged man with active or convalescent COVID-19. The CDR3 nucleotides read TGTGCCACCAGCAGAGTAGGGACAGGGGACTACACCTTC. Translating it yields CATSRVGTGDYTF.